This TCR beta chain was obtained from a study of draining lymph node invasion in breast cancer (dated by TCRdb to the early 2020s). Looking at the study overall: Metastasis in lymph nodes was diagnosed using histology and cytokeratin immunohistochemistry and was confirmed with EpCAM/CD45 flow cytometry. In a separate targeted assay, bulk TCR-beta CDR3 sequencing compared sorted memory regulatory T cells and memory conventional CD4 T cells across breast cancer tissues. From every patient, the primary tumor plus matched non-invaded and tumor-invaded tumor-draining lymph nodes were collected, and both Treg and Tconv subsets were profiled. The separate targeted TCR sequencing covered lymph nodes from about 5 patients, with primary tumors sequenced for three of those patients.

The CDR3, from cysteine to phenylalanine, totals 16 residues. Of all the DNA, just the CDR3 is kept, 48 bases in frame from base 1. The germline V gene yields MGHRA for CDR1 and YSYEKL for CDR2. V loses 0 bases, J loses 6 bases, and the germline ends lie 14 bases apart. General conclusions and limits of the study: The data could not resolve whether Treg conversion took place in a given organ or whether converted Tregs recirculated between nodes and tumor. According to the targeted TCR-seq data, Tregs appeared to be more clonally expanded than Tconvs in every tissue, and both subsets had lower diversity in tumor than in lymph nodes. In each tissue, about 14-25% of Treg TCRs were also present in Tconvs, a finding interpreted as suggesting peripheral induction of Tregs. Tracking of the top-100 tumor clones could be carried out in just two patients. Shared TCRs between Treg and Tconv subsets were considered suggestive but not proof of common clonal origin. Detection of some of the top 100 tumor clones in both invaded and non-invaded nodes suggests recirculation between tumor and draining nodes.

Library preparation was by bulk RNA-seq. TCRdb lists the instrument as Illumina HiSeq 2500. As for the authors' bioinformatics: CDR3 sequences in the separate targeted TCR-seq dataset were extracted from raw reads and quantified using MiXCR version 2.1.5 with default parameters. TCR-beta clones in the separate targeted TCR-seq dataset were defined according to the combination of V gene, J gene and CDR3 sequence. In the separate targeted TCR-seq dataset, clones with fewer than three counts were first removed, after which only the 90% most strongly expressed clones per sample were kept. The separate targeted TCR-seq dataset calculated Treg-Tconv overlap for each tissue as the number of shared clones divided by the total number of Treg clones, multiplied by 100. Clones were called with MiXCR by TCRdb after fastp trimmed the public reads at Q25, and only in-frame beta chains were retained. One record per CDR3 amino acid sequence lists the most common genes and DNA. The authors' filters were not applied to this entry. This sample lists more than 3,000 distinct CDR3 sequences; around 79% were detected once. The top ten constitute around 1.9% of the sample.

Memory conventional CD4 T cells were sorted as CD4+ CD45RA- CD25- cells. Tumor-draining lymph nodes were classified as non-invaded or invaded according to the absence or presence of metastatic tumor cells. Before staining and sorting, T cells were pre-enriched using a Miltenyi Pan T Cell isolation kit. Immunohistochemistry for estrogen receptor, progesterone receptor, HER2 and Ki-67 was used to characterize the primary tumors. Fresh surgical tissue was processed within a few hours after surgery by cutting into small fragments. The tissue fragments were enzymatically digested with Liberase TL plus DNase for about 21 minutes and then passed through a 40-micrometer strainer. Sorting used a BD FACS Aria II with roughly 96-99% purity, after DAPI live/dead staining. Sorted cells were lysed in TCL buffer, and RNA was purified with a Norgen Single Cell RNA purification kit including DNase treatment. This clonotype came up a few times. Its antigen target is currently unknown. No quality values exist for individual bases; no much larger clone is one base distant.

This clonotype was sampled from a female donor with luminal breast cancer. Sequencing was done on a sample of sorted memory CD4+ effector T cells from a lymph node. The cell subset or site label on this specimen signifies: CD45RA-negative sorted CD4+ T cells (memory Tconv or effector/memory Treg). The chain joins TRBV4-1 to TRBJ1-4; perhaps TRBD1 is the D gene, with 6 bases matching. The nucleotide sequence is given as TGCGCCAGCAGCCAAGATCTTCGGAGGGGGGATGAAAAACTGTTTTTT. Translated, this is CASSQDLRRGDEKLFF.